This TCR beta chain originates from a study of blood T cell repertoires in COVID-19. This clone occurred a few times. TCRdb's copy holds only in-frame clones and misses some; the assay was immunoSEQ multiplex PCR. The repertoire holds around 100,000 clones, 80% to 85% seen once, with approximately 0.77% in the top ten. In germline, CDR1 is LNHNV, CDR2 YYDKDF (reference sequence). CDR3 length equals 14 residues. V gave up 1 base and J gave up 9 bases, with 13 bases separating them. The clonotype was recovered from a woman in her seventies with acute or convalescent COVID-19. Sequences were obtained from peripheral blood. This chain uses TRBV15 with TRBJ2-1; D is perhaps TRBD2 (6 bases). Written as DNA, the CDR3 is TGTGCCACCAGCAGAGGGGACTCCCATACTGAGCAGTTCTTC. Translation gives CATSRGDSHTEQFF.